One and the same sample provided the 15 T cell receptor beta chains below, sequenced in a study of Graves' ophthalmopathy and Graves' hyperthyroidism. RNA transcripts provided the template for amplifying TCR beta CDR3 regions. The workflow started with a first-round RT-PCR run with HTBI primers and then moved on to a second-round multiplex PCR. A single record per CDR3 protein comes from TCRdb applying MiXCR to the multiplex PCR reads. The table includes tens of thousands of distinct CDR3 sequences, approximately 52% detected once. The sample was peripheral blood. These receptors originate from an adult woman with Graves' ophthalmopathy.

The table lists this clonotype with a few counts. V usage is TRBV28 and J usage is TRBJ1-1; 7 nucleotides line up with TRBD1. The V segment lost 5 bases and the J segment 6 bases; nucleotides outside the gene matches: 9. This CDR3 has 14 amino acids. The germline CDR1 and CDR2 sequences are MDHEN and SYDVKM. The CDR3 loop reads CASSKEQGFAEAFF. CDR3 nucleotide sequence: TGTGCCAGCAGTAAGGAACAGGGGTTCGCTGAAGCTTTCTTT.

This clonotype was observed once. This could be a read error, since a much larger clone is one nucleotide away. The V and J genes are TRBV28 and TRBJ2-6; tentative D call: TRBD1 (5 bases). This CDR3 is built from 15 residues. Germline V CDR1 and CDR2: MDHEN, SYDVKM. The CDR3 bases are TGTGCCAGCAGTTTCGACGGCTCTGGGGCCAACGGCCTGACTTTC. This gives the protein CASSFDGSGANGLTF.

The chain joins TRBV11-3 to TRBJ2-1; 15 bases align to TRBD2. V gave up 4 bases and J gave up 0 bases; unmatched junction bases: 4. Germline CDR1 reads SGHNT; CDR2 reads YENEEA. The CDR3 extends over 18 amino acids. CDR3 sequence: CASSSGTSGRSSYNEQFF. CDR3 bases: TGTGCCAGCAGCTCTGGGACTAGCGGGAGGAGCTCCTACAATGAGCAGTTCTTC. The full variable domain, rest sourced from reference TRBV11-3 and TRBJ2-1, is EAGVVQSPRYKIIEKKQPVAFWCNPISGHNTLYWYLQNLGQGPELLIRYENEEAVDDSQLPKDRFSAERLKGVDSTLKIQPAELGDSAVYLCASSSGTSGRSSYNEQFFGPGTRLTVL.

Comment on this clonotype: Its ends do not fully match the called genes, so a read error is possible. The chain employs TRBV7-9 and TRBJ2-1, with D perhaps matching TRBD2 (6 bases). CDR3 length equals 16 residues. Germline assignment: CDR1 SEHNR and CDR2 FQNEAQ (reference sequence). Here the CDR3 reads CASSLRPGLPENEQFF. In DNA, the CDR3 is TGTGCTAGCAGCTTAAGACCGGGACTCCCTGAGAATGAGCAGTTCTTC.

This clonotype was seen repeatedly, ten times or more. The chain links TRBV6-4 to TRBJ2-2; no clear D. The V gene lost 3 bases and the J gene lost 3 bases, with 8 bases spanning the gap. Germline V gene lookup returns CDR1 MRHNA and CDR2 SNTAGT. The CDR3 has 14 residues. The CDR3 DNA sequence: TGTGCCAGCAGTGATGGGCCTGACACCGGGGAGCTGTTTTTT. Translation gives CASSDGPDTGELFF.

In the case of this clonotype: No conserved phenylalanine or tryptophan ends this CDR3, so it is likely a read error. The rearrangement links TRBV6-4 to TRBJ1-5, with D possibly matching TRBD1 (6 bases). Germline V gene data show CDR1 as MRHNA and CDR2 as SNTAGT. The CDR3 length is 15 residues. Here the CDR3 reads CASSPSSGGNQPQHS. The CDR3 region has the DNA TGTGCCAGCAGCCCTAGTTCGGGGGGCAACCAGCCCCAGCATTCT.

The chain recombines TRBV9 with TRBJ1-1, with no clear D. Germline values: CDR1 SGDLS, CDR2 YYNGEE. The V gene lost 0 bases and the J gene lost 5 bases, with 8 bases spanning the gap. The CDR3 extends over 13 amino acids. The CDR3 reads CASSVALGTEAFF. In DNA, the CDR3 is TGTGCCAGCAGCGTAGCCCTTGGTACTGAAGCTTTCTTT.

A note on this clonotype: The conserved phenylalanine or tryptophan normally closing the CDR3 is absent here, so this likely arose from a read error. The chain carries TRBV15 and TRBJ1-4; D is ambiguous. This CDR3 has 15 residues. Germline CDR1 LNHNV, CDR2 YYDKDF (reference sequence). Trimming stripped 1 base from V and 12 bases from J, with 18 bases between. The CDR3 is CATSRGRQPWEQLFL. The CDR3 DNA reads as TGTGCCACCAGCAGAGGCCGGCAGCCTTGGGAGCAACTGTTTCTT.

This clonotype was seen only once. The rearrangement uses TRBV3-1 and TRBJ2-3; tentatively, D is TRBD1 (6 bases). CDR1 and CDR2 from the germline V gene are LGHDT and YNNKEL (reference sequence). CDR3 length: 18 amino acids. The ends were cut back, 2 bases at V and 0 bases at J, with 18 bases in the middle. The CDR3, as DNA: TGTGCCAGCAGCCAATGTCTCGTGCAGGGGAATAGCACAGATACGCAGTATTTT. Encoded protein: CASSQCLVQGNSTDTQYF.

In this sample, this clonotype turned up many times. The rearrangement links TRBV7-8 to TRBJ1-1; D gene uncertain. This CDR3 has 15 residues. Germline V gives CDR1 SGHVS, CDR2 FQNEAQ. V lost 1 base and J 1 base, leaving 10 bases between the germline ends. This CDR3 reads CASSLGGSENTEAFF. The DNA of the CDR3 is TGTGCCAGCAGCTTAGGAGGATCGGAGAACACTGAAGCTTTCTTT.

The V call is TRBV2, the J call TRBJ1-4, with unresolved D. This CDR3 region has 14 residues. V shed 6 bases and J shed 3 bases, with 11 bases lying between them. Germline CDR1 reads SNHLY; CDR2 reads FYNNEI. CDR3 protein: CASRREPANEKLFF. The CDR3 region has the DNA TGTGCCAGCAGACGAGAGCCGGCTAATGAAAAACTGTTTTTT. The full variable domain, in which reference TRBV2 and TRBJ1-4 provide the parts outside the CDR3, is EPEVTQTPSHQVTQMGQEVILRCVPISNHLYFYWYRQILGQKVEFLVSFYNNEISEKSEIFDDQFSVERPDGSNFTLKIRSTKLEDSAMYFCASRREPANEKLFFGSGTQLSVL.

V and J are TRBV9 and TRBJ2-7, with 10 bases identical to TRBD2. The V and J ends lost 0 bases and 4 bases, in that order; junction bases with no gene match: 4. The CDR3 runs to 15 residues. Germline CDR1 is SGDLS and CDR2 is YYNGEE. The CDR3 here is CASSVDASGSYEQYF. The CDR3 DNA is TGTGCCAGCAGCGTAGATGCTAGCGGGAGTTACGAGCAGTACTTC. The full variable domain, rest sourced from reference TRBV9 and TRBJ2-7, is DSGVTQTPKHLITATGQRVTLRCSPRSGDLSVYWYQQSLDQGLQFLIQYYNGEERAKGNILERFSAQQFPDLHSELNLSSLELGDSALYFCASSVDASGSYEQYFGPGTRLTVT.

V usage is TRBV29-1 and J usage is TRBJ1-2; TRBD1 might be the D (5 bases). This CDR3 has 11 residues. V gave up 3 bases and J gave up 6 bases, with 8 bases separating them. Germline V CDR1 and CDR2: SQVTM, ANQGSEA. This CDR3 is CSVEGVDGYTF. In nucleotides, the CDR3 is TGCAGCGTTGAGGGGGTAGATGGCTACACCTTC.

There are many counts of this clonotype. The chain joins TRBV5-5 to TRBJ1-2; 8 nucleotides agree with TRBD1. The CDR3 is made up of 13 amino acids. V was clipped by 4 bases and J by 8 bases; unmatched bases: 7. Germline-derived CDR1 and CDR2 are SGHKS and YYEKEE (reference sequence). The CDR3 DNA follows: TGTGCCAGCAGCCCAAGACAGGGGTCGGGCTACACCTTC. It is translated as CASSPRQGSGYTF.

The rearrangement joins TRBV2 to TRBJ1-1; a weak D match, TRBD1 (5 bases). V gave up 4 bases and J gave up 5 bases, with 11 bases separating them. This CDR3 spans 13 amino acids. The germline V gene encodes CDR1 SNHLY and CDR2 FYNNEI. CDR3 sequence (DNA): TGTGCCAGCAGTGGTAGGCAGGGTACTGAAGCTTTCTTT. Protein: CASSGRQGTEAFF.